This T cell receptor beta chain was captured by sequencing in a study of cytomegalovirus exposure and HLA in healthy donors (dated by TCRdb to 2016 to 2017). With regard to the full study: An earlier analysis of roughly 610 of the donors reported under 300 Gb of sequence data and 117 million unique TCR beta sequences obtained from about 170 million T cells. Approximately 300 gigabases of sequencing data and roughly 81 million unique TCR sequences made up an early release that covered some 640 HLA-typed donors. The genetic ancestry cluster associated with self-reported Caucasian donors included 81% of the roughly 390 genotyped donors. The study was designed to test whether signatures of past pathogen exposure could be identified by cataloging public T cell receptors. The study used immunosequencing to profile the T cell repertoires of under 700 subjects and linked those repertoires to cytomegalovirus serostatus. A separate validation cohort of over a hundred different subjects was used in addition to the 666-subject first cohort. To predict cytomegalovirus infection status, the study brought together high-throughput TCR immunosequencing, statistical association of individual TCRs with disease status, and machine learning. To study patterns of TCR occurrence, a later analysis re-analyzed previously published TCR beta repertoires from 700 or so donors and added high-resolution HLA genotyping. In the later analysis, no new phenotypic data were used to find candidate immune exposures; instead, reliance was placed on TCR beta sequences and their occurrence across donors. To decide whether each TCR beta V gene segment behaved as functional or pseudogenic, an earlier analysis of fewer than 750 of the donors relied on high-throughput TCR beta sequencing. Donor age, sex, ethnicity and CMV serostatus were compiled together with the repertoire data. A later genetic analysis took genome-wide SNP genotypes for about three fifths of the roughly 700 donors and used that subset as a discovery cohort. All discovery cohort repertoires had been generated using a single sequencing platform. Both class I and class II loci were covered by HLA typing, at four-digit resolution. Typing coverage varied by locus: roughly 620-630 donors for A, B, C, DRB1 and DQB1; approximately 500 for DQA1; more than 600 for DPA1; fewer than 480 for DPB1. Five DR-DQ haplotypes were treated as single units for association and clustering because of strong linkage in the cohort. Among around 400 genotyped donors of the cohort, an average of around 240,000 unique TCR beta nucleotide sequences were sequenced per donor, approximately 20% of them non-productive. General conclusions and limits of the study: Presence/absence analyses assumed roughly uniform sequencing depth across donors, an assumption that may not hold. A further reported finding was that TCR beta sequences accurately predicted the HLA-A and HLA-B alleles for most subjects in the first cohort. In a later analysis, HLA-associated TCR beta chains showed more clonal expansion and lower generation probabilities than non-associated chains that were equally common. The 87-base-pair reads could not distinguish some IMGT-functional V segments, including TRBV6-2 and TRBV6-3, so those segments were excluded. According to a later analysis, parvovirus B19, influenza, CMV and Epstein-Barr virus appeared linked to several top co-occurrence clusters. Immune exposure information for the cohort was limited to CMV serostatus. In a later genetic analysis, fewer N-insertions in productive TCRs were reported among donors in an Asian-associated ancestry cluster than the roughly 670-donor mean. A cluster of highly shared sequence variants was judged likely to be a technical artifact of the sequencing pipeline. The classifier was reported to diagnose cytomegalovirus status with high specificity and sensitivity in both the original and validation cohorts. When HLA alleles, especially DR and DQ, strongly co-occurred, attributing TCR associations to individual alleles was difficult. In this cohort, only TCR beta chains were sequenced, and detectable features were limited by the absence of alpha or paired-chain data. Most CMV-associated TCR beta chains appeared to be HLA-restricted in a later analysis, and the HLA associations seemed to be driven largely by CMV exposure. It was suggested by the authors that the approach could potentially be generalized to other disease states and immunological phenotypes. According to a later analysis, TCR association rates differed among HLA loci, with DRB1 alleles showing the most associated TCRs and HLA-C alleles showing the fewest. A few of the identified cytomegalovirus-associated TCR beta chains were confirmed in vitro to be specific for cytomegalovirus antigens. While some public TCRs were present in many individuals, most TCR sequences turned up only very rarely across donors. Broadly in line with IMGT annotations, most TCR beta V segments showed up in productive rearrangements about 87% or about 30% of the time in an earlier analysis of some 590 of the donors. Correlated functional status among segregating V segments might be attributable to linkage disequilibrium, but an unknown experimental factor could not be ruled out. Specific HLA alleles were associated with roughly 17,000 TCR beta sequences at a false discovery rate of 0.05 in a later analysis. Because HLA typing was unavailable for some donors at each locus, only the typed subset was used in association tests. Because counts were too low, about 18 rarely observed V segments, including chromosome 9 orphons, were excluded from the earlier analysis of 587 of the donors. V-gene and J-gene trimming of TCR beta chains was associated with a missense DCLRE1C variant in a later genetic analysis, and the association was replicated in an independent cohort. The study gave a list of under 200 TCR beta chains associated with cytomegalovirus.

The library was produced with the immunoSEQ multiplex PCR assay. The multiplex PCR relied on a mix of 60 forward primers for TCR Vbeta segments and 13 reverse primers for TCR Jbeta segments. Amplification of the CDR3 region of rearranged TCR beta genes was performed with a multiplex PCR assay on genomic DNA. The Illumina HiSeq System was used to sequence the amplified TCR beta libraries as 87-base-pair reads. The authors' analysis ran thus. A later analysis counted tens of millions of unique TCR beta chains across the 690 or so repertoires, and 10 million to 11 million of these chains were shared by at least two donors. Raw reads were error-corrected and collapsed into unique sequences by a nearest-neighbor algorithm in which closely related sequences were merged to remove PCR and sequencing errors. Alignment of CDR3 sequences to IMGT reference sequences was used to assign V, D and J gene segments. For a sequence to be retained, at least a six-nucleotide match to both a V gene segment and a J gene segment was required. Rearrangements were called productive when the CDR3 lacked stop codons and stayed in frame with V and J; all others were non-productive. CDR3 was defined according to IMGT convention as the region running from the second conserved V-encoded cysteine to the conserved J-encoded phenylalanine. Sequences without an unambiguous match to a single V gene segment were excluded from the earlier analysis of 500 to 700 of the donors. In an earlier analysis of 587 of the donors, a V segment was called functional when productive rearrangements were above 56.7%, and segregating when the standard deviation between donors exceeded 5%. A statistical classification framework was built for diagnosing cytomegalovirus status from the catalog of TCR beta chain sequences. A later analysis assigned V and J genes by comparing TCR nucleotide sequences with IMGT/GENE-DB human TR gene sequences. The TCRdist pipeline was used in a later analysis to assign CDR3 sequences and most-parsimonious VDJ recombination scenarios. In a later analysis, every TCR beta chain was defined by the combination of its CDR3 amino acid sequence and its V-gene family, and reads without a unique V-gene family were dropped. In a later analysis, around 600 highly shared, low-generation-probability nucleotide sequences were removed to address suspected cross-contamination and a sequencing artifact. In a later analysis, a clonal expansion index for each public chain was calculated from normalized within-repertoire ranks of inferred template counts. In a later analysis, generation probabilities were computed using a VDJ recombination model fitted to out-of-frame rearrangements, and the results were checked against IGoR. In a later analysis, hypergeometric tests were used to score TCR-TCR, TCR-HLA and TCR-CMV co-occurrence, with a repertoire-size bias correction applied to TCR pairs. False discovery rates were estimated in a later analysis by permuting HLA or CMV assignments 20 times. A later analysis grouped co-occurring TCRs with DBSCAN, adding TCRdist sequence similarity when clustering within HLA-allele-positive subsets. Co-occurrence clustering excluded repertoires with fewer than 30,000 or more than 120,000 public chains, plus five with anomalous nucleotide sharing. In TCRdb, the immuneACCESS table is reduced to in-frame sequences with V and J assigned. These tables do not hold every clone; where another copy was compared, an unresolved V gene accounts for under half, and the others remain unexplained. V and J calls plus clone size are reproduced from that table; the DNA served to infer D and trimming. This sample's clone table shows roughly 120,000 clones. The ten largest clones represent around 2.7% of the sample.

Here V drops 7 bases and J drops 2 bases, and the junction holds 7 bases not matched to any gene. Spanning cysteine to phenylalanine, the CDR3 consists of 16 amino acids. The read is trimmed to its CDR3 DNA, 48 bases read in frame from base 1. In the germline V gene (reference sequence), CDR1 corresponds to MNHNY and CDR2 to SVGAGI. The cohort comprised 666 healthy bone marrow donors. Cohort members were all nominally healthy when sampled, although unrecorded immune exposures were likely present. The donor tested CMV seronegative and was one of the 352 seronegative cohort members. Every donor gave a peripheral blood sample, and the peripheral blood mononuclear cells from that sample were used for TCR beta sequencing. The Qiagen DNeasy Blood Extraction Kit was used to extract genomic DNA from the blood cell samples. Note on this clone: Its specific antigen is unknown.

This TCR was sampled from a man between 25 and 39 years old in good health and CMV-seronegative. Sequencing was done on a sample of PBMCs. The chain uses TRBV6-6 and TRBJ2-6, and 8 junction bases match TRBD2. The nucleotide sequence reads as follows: TGTGCCAGCAAGGGACTAGATGGAGCTGGGGCCAACGTCCTGACTTTC. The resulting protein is CASKGLDGAGANVLTF.